This passage covers 26 T cell receptor beta chains from one sample sequenced in a study of cytomegalovirus exposure and HLA in healthy donors. The study ran its PCR with 60 Vbeta and 13 Jbeta primers. The method was immunoSEQ multiplex PCR; TCRdb's version includes in-frame clones alone and lacks a portion of them. The table shows 130,000 or so clones, with almost 80% occurring only once. Sequences were obtained from PBMCs. Source of these receptors: a female donor in good health and CMV-seronegative.

The chain joins TRBV11-1 to TRBJ2-7, with 8 bases identical to TRBD2. Per germline, CDR1 SGHAT and CDR2 FQDESV (reference sequence). This CDR3 has 14 residues. V shed 5 bases, J shed 9 bases, and the junction held 12 bases outside the gene matches. This CDR3 is CASSPGTAGGVQYF. The CDR3 DNA is TGTGCCAGCAGCCCCGGGACGGCCGGGGGGGTGCAGTACTTC.

This clone was detected once. The J gene is TRBJ1-2, the V gene TRBV7-6; TRBD1 might be the D (5 bases). CDR1 is SGHVS, CDR2 FNYEAQ, per germline. Trimming left V 1 base short and J 5 bases short, with 11 bases between. There are 14 residues in the CDR3. CDR3 loop: CASSLGGGSYGYTF. In nucleotides, the CDR3 is TGTGCCAGCAGCTTAGGTGGGGGGAGTTATGGCTACACCTTC.

This clone was seen a single time. The rearrangement links TRBV5-1 to TRBJ2-1, with a possible D match to TRBD1 (5 bases). Germline lookup yields CDR1 SGHRS and CDR2 YFSETQ. Trimming stripped 0 bases from V and 4 bases from J, with 11 bases between. There are 15 residues in the CDR3. The CDR3 DNA is TGCGCCAGCAGCTTGGAGGGGTGGGGTTACAATGAGCAGTTCTTC. This encodes CASSLEGWGYNEQFF.

The J gene is TRBJ2-7, the V gene TRBV6-1, with a weak D call TRBD2 (6 bases). Trimming removed 0 bases from V and 0 bases from J, with 9 bases in between. This CDR3 region has 15 residues. Germline loops: CDR1 MNHNS, CDR2 SASEGT. CDR3 protein: CASSEASGGSYEQYF. The CDR3, as DNA: TGTGCCAGCAGTGAAGCTAGCGGAGGCTCCTACGAGCAGTACTTC.

V is TRBV9 and J is TRBJ2-1; maybe TRBD2 (5 bases). CDR3 length equals 16 residues. Trimming left V 4 bases short and J 3 bases short, with 17 bases between. Germline assignment: CDR1 SGDLS and CDR2 YYNGEE. CDR3 sequence reads: CASSPAPGNYYNEQFF. The CDR3 DNA reads TGTGCCAGCAGCCCGGCCCCGGGGAACTACTACAATGAGCAGTTCTTC.

This rearrangement joins TRBV4-2 to TRBJ2-7; D uncertain. Looked up from germline, CDR1 is LGHNA and CDR2 is YNFKEQ. V lost 0 bases, J lost 2 bases, and 11 bases lay in between. CDR3 length: 15 residues. The CDR3 protein is CASSQETYSAYEQYF. The CDR3 coding sequence is TGTGCCAGCAGCCAAGAAACTTATTCCGCCTACGAGCAGTACTTC.

The rearrangement joins TRBV6-5 to TRBJ2-7; D unclear. The CDR3 is made up of 11 amino acids. V lost 6 bases and J 5 bases, leaving 8 bases between the germline ends. Germline CDR1 and CDR2: MNHEY and SVGAGI. The CDR3 protein is CASSLPHEQYF. The DNA of the CDR3 is TGTGCCAGCAGCCTCCCCCACGAGCAGTACTTC.

This rearrangement joins TRBV28 to TRBJ2-7; 7 bases match TRBD1. Germline CDR1 MDHEN, CDR2 SYDVKM. The trim removed 8 bases at V and 5 bases at J, leaving 6 bases unmatched. This CDR3 is 12 amino acids long. The CDR3 nucleotides read TGTGCCAGCCGACAGGGAATAGACGAGCAGTACTTC. Residues: CASRQGIDEQYF. The variable domain in full, with the rest retrieved from reference TRBV28 and TRBJ2-7, is DVKVTQSSRYLVKRTGEKVFLECVQDMDHENMFWYRQDPGLGLRLIYFSYDVKMKEKGDIPEGYSVSREKKERFSLILESASTNQTSMYLCASRQGIDEQYFGPGTRLTVT.

The rearrangement links TRBV9 to TRBJ2-5, with 9 bases matching TRBD2. The CDR3 has 14 amino acids. The J segment lost 9 bases and the V segment lost 0 bases, leaving 6 bases of the junction unmatched. Germline V gene sequence: CDR1 SGDLS, CDR2 YYNGEE. The CDR3 DNA reads as TGTGCCAGCAGCGTAGGAAGAGCGGGAGGCCCCCAGTACTTC. Protein sequence: CASSVGRAGGPQYF.

The gene calls are TRBV13 and TRBJ1-4; D is unresolved. The CDR3 length is 12 residues. Germline V lookup: CDR1 PRHDT, CDR2 FYEKMQ (reference sequence). V lost 3 bases, J lost 16 bases, and 15 bases lay in between. DNA of the CDR3: TGTGCCAGCAGCTTTGGATCAGACACCCGGTTTTTT. Translation: CASSFGSDTRFF.

The J gene is TRBJ1-4, the V gene TRBV7-9, with 9 bases fitting TRBD1. Trimming at V came to 5 bases and at J to 8 bases, leaving 9 bases not matched to a gene. Germline CDR1 reads SEHNR; CDR2 reads FQNEAQ (reference sequence). The CDR3 spans 15 residues. This CDR3 is CASSRWTGADEKLFF. The CDR3 DNA is TGTGCCAGCAGCAGGTGGACAGGGGCCGACGAAAAACTGTTTTTT.

The V gene is TRBV4-2, the J gene TRBJ2-1; D is undetermined. Germline CDR1 is LGHNA and CDR2 is YNFKEQ. V lost 6 bases and J lost 7, with 13 bases in between. The CDR3 has 13 residues. The CDR3: CASSVTGTNEQFF. Here the CDR3 DNA reads TGTGCCAGCAGTGTCACGGGTACGAATGAGCAGTTCTTC.

The V call is TRBV13, the J call TRBJ2-7; 8 nucleotides match TRBD2. The germline gives CDR1 PRHDT, CDR2 FYEKMQ (reference sequence). This CDR3 region has 14 residues. J lost 0 bases, V lost 5 bases, and 3 bases had no gene match. Here the CDR3 reads CASSRSGTSYEQYF. The CDR3 nucleotides are TGTGCCAGCAGCCGTAGCGGGACCTCCTACGAGCAGTACTTC.

Comments on this clone: At one of its ends the junction is not consistent with the germline gene, which may arise from a read error. The chain couples TRBV7-7 to TRBJ2-1, with 7 bases fitting TRBD2. Per germline, CDR1 SSHAT and CDR2 FNYEAQ (reference sequence). The CDR3 consists of 13 residues. The CDR3, as DNA: TGTGCTAGCAGCCGGGACTACTACAATGAGCAGTTCTTC. It is translated as CASSRDYYNEQFF.

The genes are TRBV19 and TRBJ2-7; D call uncertain. V was cut by 4 bases and J by 6 bases, with 19 bases left in between. CDR1 is LNHDA, CDR2 SQIVND, per germline (reference sequence). The CDR3 extends over 15 amino acids. DNA for the CDR3: TGTGCCAGTAGTAGCTTGGGCTGGCTGGAAAGCGAGCAGTACTTC. Residues: CASSSLGWLESEQYF.

The chain links TRBV7-9 to TRBJ2-5; a weak D match, TRBD1 (7 bases). Germline V gene lookup returns CDR1 SEHNR and CDR2 FQNEAQ (reference sequence). CDR3 size: 16 residues. V shed 0 bases and J shed 1 base, with 12 bases lying between them. The DNA of the CDR3 is TGTGCCAGCAGCTTAGCACAGGGGACTCCCCAAGAGACCCAGTACTTC. Translating gives CASSLAQGTPQETQYF.

The chain has TRBV18 and TRBJ2-7, with TRBD1 matching over 7 bases. With 6 bases clipped from V and 1 base from J, the junction kept 6 bases outside the gene matches. The CDR3 covers 14 residues. Germline values: CDR1 KGHSH, CDR2 LQKENI. The DNA for the CDR3 is TGTGCCAGCTCCCCGGACAGGCTTTCCTACGAGCAGTACTTC. Its translation: CASSPDRLSYEQYF.

This clone has just a few counts. The chain carries TRBV28 and TRBJ1-1; 8 positions agree with TRBD1. CDR1 and CDR2 (germline): MDHEN, SYDVKM. This CDR3 is 15 amino acids long. With 2 bases clipped from V and 3 bases from J, the junction kept 5 bases outside the gene matches. The chain's CDR3 is CASSLQGAPDTEAFF. CDR3 bases: TGTGCCAGCAGTTTACAGGGGGCGCCGGACACTGAAGCTTTCTTT.

The chain couples TRBV6-1 to TRBJ2-7; 8 bases line up with TRBD2. The CDR3 totals 15 residues. Germline assignment: CDR1 MNHNS and CDR2 SASEGT. V trimming: 2 bases; J trimming: 5 bases; junction bases outside the gene matches: 8. The CDR3 nucleotides read TGTGCCAGCAGTGAATTAAAAGCGGGAGACGACGAGCAGTACTTC. Protein sequence: CASSELKAGDDEQYF.

The chain joins TRBV6-1 to TRBJ2-1, with 8 nucleotides matching TRBD2. Germline V gives CDR1 MNHNS, CDR2 SASEGT. J lost 7 bases, V lost 5 bases, and 7 bases had no gene match. CDR3 length: 14 amino acids. The CDR3 DNA reads TGTGCCAGCAGTAGCGGGAGTGAGAGGAATGAGCAGTTCTTC. Translating gives CASSSGSERNEQFF.

V is TRBV14 and J is TRBJ2-2, with 9 bases matching TRBD2. Trimming at V came to 2 bases and at J to 6 bases, leaving 7 bases not matched to a gene. Germline V CDR1 and CDR2: SGHDN, FVKESK. The CDR3 runs 16 residues. CDR3 nucleotide sequence: TGTGCCAGCAGCCAATGGAATAGCGGGAGTTCCGGGGAGCTGTTTTTT. Translated: CASSQWNSGSSGELFF.

Here the CDR3 reads CASSQGLAGYEQYF. In DNA form, the CDR3 reads TGCGCCAGCAGCCAAGGGCTAGCGGGCTACGAGCAGTACTTC. The gene calls are TRBV4-1 and TRBJ2-7, with 8 bases lining up with TRBD2. This CDR3 comprises 14 residues. With V trimmed by 1 base and J by 3 bases, 2 bases remained unmatched. Per the germline V gene, CDR1 is MGHRA and CDR2 is YSYEKL.

The chain employs TRBV5-4 and TRBJ2-3; 11 bases agree with TRBD2. The CDR3 is 16 residues long. Looked up from germline, CDR1 is SGHNT and CDR2 is YYREEE (reference sequence). V dropped 4 bases and J dropped 2; count of bases not matched to a gene: 6. The CDR3 reads CASSRGLAANTDTQYF. In DNA form, the CDR3 reads TGTGCCAGCAGCCGGGGACTAGCGGCAAACACAGATACGCAGTATTTT.

The chain carries TRBV4-2 and TRBJ2-5; 9 bases are a match to TRBD2. Losses at the gene ends were 3 bases for V and 0 bases for J; bases not matched to a gene: 2. Per the germline V gene, CDR1 is LGHNA and CDR2 is YNFKEQ. This CDR3 comprises 15 residues. The CDR3 region is CASSHLAGNQETQYF. The CDR3 bases are TGTGCCAGCAGCCACCTAGCGGGGAACCAAGAGACCCAGTACTTC.

Worth noting for this clone: An end of the junction does not agree with germline; a read error may underlie this. The rearrangement uses TRBV29-1 and TRBJ2-1, with 7 bases lining up with TRBD2. The germline V gene has CDR1 SQVTM and CDR2 ANQGSEA. CDR3 length: 14 amino acids. The CDR3 DNA follows: TGCAGCGTTGACTTCCACGGGGCTAGCGGAGCCCGGATCTTC. This sequence encodes CSVDFHGASGARIF.

The sample holds a few counts of this clone. The gene calls are TRBV6-5 and TRBJ1-1; D remains unclear. The germline CDR1 and CDR2 sequences are MNHEY and SVGAGI. CDR3 size: 14 residues. V was pared by 4 bases and J by 4 bases, with 13 bases between. The CDR3 loop reads CASSFPGRVTEAFF. In DNA form, the CDR3 reads TGTGCCAGCAGTTTCCCGGGGAGGGTCACTGAAGCTTTCTTT.